The subject of this entry is one TCR beta chain. Trimming left V 5 bases short and J 0 bases short, with 14 bases between. This CDR3 spans 15 amino acids. Germline V gives CDR1 SEHNR, CDR2 FQNEAQ (reference sequence). Some clones are missing from TCRdb's copy, which holds only in-frame ones; the method was immunoSEQ multiplex PCR. The profile covers 30,000 or so clones, with over 75% appearing a single time and approximately 25% taken by the ten largest. The data originate from a study of OX40 agonist ivuxolimab in advanced cancers. The overall study: Patients were under 90% male with ages roughly 20 to 90, mean about 60.

The source of this sequence is an adult with an advanced solid tumor such as melanoma, head and neck, liver or kidney cancer. The source was CD4+ or CD8+ T cells sorted from blood, collected in a trial of the OX40 agonist ivuxolimab. This sequence joins TRBV7-9 and TRBJ2-7, with unresolved D. CDR3 DNA sequence: TGTGCCAGCAGCCCAATCTCCGGCCTCTCCTACGAGCAGTACTTC. This codes for CASSPISGLSYEQYF.